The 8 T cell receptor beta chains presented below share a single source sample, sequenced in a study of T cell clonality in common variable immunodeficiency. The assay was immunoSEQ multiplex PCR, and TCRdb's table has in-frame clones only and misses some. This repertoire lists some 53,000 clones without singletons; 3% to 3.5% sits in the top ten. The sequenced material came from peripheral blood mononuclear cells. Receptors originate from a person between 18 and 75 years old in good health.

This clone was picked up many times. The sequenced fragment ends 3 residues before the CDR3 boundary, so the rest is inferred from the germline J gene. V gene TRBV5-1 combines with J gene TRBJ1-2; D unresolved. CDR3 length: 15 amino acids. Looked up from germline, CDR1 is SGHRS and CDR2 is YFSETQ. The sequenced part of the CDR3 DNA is TGCGCCAGCAGCTTGAGGGCCGAAGGATTGGAAGGC. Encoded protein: CASSLRAEGLEG. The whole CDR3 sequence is CASSLRAEGLEGYTF.

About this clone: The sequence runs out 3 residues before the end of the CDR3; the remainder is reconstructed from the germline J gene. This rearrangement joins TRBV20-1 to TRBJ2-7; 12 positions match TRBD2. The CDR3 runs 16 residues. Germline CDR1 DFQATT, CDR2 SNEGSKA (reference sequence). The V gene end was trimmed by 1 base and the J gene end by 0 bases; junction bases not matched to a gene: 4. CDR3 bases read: TGCAGTGCTAGAGGAATACTAGCGGGAGGCTCCTACGAG. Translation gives CSARGILAGGSYE. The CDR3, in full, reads CSARGILAGGSYEQYF.

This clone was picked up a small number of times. CDR3 loop: CASSLLRAIDGYTF. Partial CDR3 DNA: TGCGCCAGCAGCTTGTTAAGGGCTATTGACGGC. The rearrangement uses TRBV5-1 and TRBJ1-2; the D is unclear. Read coverage stops 3 residues before the CDR3 terminus; the germline J gene supplies the remainder. The CDR3 is made up of 14 amino acids. CDR1 is SGHRS and CDR2 is YFSETQ in the germline V gene. Full variable domain (rest looked up from reference TRBV5-1 and TRBJ1-2): KAGVTQTPRYLIKTRGQQVTLSCSPISGHRSVSWYQQTPGQGLQFLFEYFSETQRNKGNFPGRFSGRQFSNSRSEMNVSTLELGDSALYLCASSLLRAIDGYTFGSGTRLTVV.

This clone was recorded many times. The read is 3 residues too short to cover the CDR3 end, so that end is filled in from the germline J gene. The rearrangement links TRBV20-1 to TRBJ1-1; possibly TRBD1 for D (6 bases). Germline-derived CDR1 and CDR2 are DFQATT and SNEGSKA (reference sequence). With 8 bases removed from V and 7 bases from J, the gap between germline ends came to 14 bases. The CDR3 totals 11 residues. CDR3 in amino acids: CSPLRGIEAFF. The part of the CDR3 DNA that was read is TGCAGTCCGCTGAGGGGGATTGAA.

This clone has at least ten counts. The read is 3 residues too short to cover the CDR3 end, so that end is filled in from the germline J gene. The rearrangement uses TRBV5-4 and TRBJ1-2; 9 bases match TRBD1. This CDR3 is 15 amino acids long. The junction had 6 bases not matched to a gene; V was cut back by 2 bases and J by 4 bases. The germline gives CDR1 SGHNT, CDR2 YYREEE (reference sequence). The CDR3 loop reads CASSFVQGASYGYTF. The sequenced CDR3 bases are TGTGCCAGCAGCTTTGTACAGGGGGCAAGCTATGGC.

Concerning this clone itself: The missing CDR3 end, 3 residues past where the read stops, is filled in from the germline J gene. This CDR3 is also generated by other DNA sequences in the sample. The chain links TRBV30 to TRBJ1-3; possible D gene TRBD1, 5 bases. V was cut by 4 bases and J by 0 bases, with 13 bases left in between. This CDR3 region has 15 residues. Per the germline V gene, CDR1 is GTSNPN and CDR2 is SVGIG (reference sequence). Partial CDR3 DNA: TGTGCCTGGACCCGGGGACTGAACTCTGGAAACACC. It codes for CAWTRGLNSGNT. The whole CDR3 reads CAWTRGLNSGNTIYF.

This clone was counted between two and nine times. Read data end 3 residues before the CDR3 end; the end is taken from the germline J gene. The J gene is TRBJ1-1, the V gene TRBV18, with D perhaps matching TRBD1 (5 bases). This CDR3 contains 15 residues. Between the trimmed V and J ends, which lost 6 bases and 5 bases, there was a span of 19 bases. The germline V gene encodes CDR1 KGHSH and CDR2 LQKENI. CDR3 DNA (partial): TGTGCCAGCTCCAACAAGTCGGGGGGAGGAACTGAA. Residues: CASSNKSGGGTE. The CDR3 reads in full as CASSNKSGGGTEAFF.

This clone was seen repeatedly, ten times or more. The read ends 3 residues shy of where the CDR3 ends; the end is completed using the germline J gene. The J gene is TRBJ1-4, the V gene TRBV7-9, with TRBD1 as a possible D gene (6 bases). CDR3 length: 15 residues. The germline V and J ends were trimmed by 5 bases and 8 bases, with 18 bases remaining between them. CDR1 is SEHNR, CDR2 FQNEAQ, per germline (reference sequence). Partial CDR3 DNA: TGTGCCAGCAGCGTTCGAACAGGGCCGGGGGAAAAA. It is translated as CASSVRTGPGEK. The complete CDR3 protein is CASSVRTGPGEKLFF.